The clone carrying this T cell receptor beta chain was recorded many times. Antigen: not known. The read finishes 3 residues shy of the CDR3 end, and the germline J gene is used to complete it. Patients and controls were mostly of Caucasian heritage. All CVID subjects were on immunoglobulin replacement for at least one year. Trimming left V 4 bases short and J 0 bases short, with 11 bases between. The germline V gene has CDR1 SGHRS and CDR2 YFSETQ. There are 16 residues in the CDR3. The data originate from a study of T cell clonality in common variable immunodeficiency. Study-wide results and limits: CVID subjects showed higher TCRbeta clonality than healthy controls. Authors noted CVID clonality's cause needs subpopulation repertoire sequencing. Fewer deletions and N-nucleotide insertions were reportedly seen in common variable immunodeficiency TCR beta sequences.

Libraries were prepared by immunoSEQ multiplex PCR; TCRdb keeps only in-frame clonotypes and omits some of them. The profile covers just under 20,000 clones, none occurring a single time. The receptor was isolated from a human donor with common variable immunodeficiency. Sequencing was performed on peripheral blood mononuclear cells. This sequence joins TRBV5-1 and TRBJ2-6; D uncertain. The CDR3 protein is CASSRELNSGANVLTF. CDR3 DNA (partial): TGCGCCAGCAGCCGAGAACTGAACTCTGGGGCCAACGTC.